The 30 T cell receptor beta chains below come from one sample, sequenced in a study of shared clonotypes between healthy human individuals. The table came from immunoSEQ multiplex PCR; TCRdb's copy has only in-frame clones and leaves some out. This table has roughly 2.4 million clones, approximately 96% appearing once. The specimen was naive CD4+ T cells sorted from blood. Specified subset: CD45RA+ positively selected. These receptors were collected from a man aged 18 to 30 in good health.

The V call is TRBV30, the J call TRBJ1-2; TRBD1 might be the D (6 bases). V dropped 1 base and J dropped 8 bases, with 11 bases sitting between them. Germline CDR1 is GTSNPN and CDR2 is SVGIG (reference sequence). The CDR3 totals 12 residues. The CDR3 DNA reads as TGTGCCTGGAGTGCCCAGACAGGCGGCTACACCTTC. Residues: CAWSAQTGGYTF. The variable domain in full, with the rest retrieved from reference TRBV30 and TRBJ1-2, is SQTIHQWPATLVQPVGSPLSLECTVEGTSNPNLYWYRQAAGRGLQLLFYSVGIGQISSEVPQNLSASRPQDRQFILSSKKLLLSDSGFYLCAWSAQTGGYTFGSGTRLTVV.

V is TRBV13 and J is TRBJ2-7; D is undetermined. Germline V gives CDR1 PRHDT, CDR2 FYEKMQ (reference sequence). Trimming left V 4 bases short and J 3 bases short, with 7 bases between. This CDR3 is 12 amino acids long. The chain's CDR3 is CASSSDGYEQYF. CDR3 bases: TGTGCCAGCAGCTCGGACGGCTACGAGCAGTACTTC.

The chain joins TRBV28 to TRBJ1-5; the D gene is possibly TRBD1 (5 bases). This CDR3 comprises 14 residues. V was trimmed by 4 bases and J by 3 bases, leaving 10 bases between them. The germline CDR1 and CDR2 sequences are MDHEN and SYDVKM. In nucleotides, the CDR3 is TGTGCCAGCAGTTCCCAGGGTCTCAATCAGCCCCAGCATTTT. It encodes CASSSQGLNQPQHF.

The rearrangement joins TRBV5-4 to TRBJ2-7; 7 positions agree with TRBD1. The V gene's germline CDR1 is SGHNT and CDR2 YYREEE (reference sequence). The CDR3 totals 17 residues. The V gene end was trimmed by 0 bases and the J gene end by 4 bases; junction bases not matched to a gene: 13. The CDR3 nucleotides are TGTGCCAGCAGCTTGGCAGGGGGAAGCTCCCAATTGTACGAGCAGTACTTC. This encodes CASSLAGGSSQLYEQYF.

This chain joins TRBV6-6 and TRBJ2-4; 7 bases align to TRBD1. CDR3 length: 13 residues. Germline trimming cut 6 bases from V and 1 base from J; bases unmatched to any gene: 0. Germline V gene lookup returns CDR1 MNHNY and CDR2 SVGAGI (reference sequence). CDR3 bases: TGTGCCAGCAGGGACAGGGCCAAAAACATTCAGTACTTC. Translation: CASRDRAKNIQYF.

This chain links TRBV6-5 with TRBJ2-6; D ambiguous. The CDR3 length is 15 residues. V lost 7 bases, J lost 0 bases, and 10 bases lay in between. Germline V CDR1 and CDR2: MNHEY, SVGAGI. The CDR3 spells CASTHLSSGANVLTF. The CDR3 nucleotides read TGTGCCAGCACCCACCTTAGCTCTGGGGCCAACGTCCTGACTTTC.

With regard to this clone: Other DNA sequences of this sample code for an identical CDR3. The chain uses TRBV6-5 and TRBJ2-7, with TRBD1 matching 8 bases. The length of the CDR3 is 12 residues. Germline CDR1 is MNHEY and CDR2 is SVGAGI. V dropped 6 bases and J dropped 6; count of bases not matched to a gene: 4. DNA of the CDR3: TGTGCCAGCAGCTCCGACAGGGGCGAGCAGTACTTC. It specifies CASSSDRGEQYF.

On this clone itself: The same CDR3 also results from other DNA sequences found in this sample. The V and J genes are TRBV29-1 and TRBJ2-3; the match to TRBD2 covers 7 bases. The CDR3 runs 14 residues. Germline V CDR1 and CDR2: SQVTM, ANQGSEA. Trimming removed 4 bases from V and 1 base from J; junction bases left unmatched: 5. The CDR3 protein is CSVVGLAGTDTQYF. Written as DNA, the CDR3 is TGCAGCGTTGTGGGTCTAGCGGGCACAGATACGCAGTATTTT.

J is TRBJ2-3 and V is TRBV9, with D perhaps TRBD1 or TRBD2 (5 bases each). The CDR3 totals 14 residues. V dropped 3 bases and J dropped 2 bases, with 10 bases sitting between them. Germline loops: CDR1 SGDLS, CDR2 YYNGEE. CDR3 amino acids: CASSEGTFTDTQYF. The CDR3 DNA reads TGTGCCAGCAGCGAGGGGACGTTCACAGATACGCAGTATTTT.

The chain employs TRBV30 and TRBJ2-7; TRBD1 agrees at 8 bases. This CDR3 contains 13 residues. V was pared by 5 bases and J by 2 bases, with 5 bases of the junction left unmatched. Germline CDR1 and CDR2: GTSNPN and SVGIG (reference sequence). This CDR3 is CAWGTGNTYEQYF. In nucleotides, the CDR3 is TGTGCCTGGGGGACAGGAAACACCTACGAGCAGTACTTC.

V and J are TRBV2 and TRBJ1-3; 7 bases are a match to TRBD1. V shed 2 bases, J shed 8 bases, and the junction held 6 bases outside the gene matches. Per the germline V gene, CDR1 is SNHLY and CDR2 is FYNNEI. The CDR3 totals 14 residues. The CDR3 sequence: CASSERQGGDTIYF. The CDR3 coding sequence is TGTGCCAGCAGTGAAAGACAGGGTGGTGACACCATATATTTT.

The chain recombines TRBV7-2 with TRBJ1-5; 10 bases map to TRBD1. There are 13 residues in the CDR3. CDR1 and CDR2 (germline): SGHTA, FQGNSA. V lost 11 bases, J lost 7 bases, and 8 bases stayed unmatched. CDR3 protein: CASSTGGGQPQHF. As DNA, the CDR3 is TGTGCCTCGTCGACAGGGGGCGGACAGCCCCAGCATTTT.

The CDR3 nucleotides read TGTGCCAGCAGCGTAGGAGCGGGTCTAAATAATTCACCCCTCCACTTT. This encodes CASSVGAGLNNSPLHF. The chain joins TRBV9 to TRBJ1-6, with no clear D. CDR1 SGDLS and CDR2 YYNGEE come from the germline V gene. The ends were cut back, 0 bases at V and 5 bases at J, with 12 bases in the middle. The CDR3 is 16 residues long.

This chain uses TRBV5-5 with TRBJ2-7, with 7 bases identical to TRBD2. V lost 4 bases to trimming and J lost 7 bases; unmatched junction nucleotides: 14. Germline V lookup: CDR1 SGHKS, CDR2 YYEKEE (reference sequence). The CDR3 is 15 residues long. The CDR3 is CASSPPWAGVAEQYF. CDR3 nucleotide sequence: TGTGCCAGCAGCCCCCCCTGGGCGGGAGTAGCGGAGCAGTACTTC.

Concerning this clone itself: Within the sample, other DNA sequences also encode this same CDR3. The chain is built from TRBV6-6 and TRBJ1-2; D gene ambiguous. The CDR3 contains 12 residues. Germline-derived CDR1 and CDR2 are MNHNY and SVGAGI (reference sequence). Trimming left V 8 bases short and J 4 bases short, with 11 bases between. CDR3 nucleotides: TGTGCCAGCTCCCGAGACCGCTATGGCTACACCTTC. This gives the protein CASSRDRYGYTF.

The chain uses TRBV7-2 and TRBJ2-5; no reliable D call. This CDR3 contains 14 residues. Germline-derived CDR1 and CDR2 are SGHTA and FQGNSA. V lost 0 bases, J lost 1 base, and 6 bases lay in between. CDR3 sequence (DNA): TGTGCCAGCAGCTTAGCAAGGAGCCAAGAGACCCAGTACTTC. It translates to CASSLARSQETQYF.

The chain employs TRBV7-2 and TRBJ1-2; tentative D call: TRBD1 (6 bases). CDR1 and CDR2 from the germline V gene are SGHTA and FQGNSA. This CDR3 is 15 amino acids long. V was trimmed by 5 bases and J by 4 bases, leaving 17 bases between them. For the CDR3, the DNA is TGTGCCAGCAGCCCCCCGGCCGGGGGCCTCTATGGCTACACCTTC. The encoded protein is CASSPPAGGLYGYTF.

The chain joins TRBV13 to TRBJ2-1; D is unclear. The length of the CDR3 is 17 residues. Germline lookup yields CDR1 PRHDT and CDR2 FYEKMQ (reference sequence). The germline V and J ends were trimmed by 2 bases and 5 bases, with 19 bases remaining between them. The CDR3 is CASSLRTTDPNHNEQFF. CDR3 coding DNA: TGTGCCAGCAGCTTAAGGACGACTGACCCGAACCACAATGAGCAGTTCTTC.

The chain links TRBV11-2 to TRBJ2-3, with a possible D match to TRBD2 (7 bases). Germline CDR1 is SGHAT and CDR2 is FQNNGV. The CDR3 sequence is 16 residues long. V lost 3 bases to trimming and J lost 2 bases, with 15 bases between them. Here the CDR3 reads CASSLTGGQFTDTQYF. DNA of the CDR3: TGTGCCAGCAGCTTGACGGGGGGCCAATTCACAGATACGCAGTATTTT. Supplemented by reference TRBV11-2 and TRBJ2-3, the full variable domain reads EAGVAQSPRYKIIEKRQSVAFWCNPISGHATLYWYQQILGQGPKLLIQFQNNGVVDDSQLPKDRFSAERLKGVDSTLKIQPAKLEDSAVYLCASSLTGGQFTDTQYFGPGTRLTVL.

The CDR3 loop is CASSLKRGGGETQYF. The DNA for the CDR3 is TGTGCCAGCAGCCTCAAGCGGGGGGGCGGGGAGACCCAGTACTTC. The chain has TRBV11-2 and TRBJ2-5; 10 bases are a match to TRBD2. Germline V gene data show CDR1 as SGHAT and CDR2 as FQNNGV. The CDR3 covers 15 residues. V was pared by 5 bases and J by 5 bases, with 8 bases of the junction left unmatched.

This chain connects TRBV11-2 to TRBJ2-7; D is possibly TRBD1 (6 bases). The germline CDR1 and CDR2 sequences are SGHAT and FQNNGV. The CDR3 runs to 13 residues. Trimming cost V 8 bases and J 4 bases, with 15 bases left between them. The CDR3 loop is CASGLGDTYEQYF. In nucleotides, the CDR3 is TGTGCCAGCGGATTAGGGGACACATACGAGCAGTACTTC.

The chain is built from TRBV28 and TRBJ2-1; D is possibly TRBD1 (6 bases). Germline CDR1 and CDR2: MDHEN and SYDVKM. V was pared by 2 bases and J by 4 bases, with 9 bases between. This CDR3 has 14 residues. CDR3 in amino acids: CASSLAGVYNEQFF. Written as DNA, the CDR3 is TGTGCCAGCAGTTTAGCAGGGGTATACAATGAGCAGTTCTTC.

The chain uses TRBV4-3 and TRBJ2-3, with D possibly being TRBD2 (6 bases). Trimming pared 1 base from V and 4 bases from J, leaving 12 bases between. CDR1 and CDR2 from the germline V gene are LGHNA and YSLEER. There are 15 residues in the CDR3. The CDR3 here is CASSQGGVQADTQYF. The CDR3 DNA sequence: TGCGCCAGCAGCCAAGGGGGGGTACAGGCAGATACGCAGTATTTT.

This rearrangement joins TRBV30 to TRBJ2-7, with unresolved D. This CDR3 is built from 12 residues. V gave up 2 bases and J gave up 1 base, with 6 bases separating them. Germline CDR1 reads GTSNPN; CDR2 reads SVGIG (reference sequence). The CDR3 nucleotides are TGTGCCTGGAGTTTCCCTTCCTACGAGCAGTACTTC. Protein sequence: CAWSFPSYEQYF. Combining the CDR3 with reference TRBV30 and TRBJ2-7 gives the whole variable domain SQTIHQWPATLVQPVGSPLSLECTVEGTSNPNLYWYRQAAGRGLQLLFYSVGIGQISSEVPQNLSASRPQDRQFILSSKKLLLSDSGFYLCAWSFPSYEQYFGPGTRLTVT.

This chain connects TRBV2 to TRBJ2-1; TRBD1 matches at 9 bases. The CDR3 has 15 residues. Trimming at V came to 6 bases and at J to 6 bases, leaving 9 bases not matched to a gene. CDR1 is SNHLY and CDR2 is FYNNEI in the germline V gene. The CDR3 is CASRPGTGSANEQFF. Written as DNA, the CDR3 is TGTGCCAGCAGACCCGGGACAGGGTCTGCCAATGAGCAGTTCTTC.

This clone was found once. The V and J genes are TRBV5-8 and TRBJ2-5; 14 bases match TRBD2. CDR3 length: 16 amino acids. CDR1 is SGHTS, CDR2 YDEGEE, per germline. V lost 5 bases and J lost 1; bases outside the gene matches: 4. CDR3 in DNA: TGTGCCAGCAGTTTTGGACTAGCGGGAGGCCAAGAGACCCAGTACTTC. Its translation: CASSFGLAGGQETQYF.

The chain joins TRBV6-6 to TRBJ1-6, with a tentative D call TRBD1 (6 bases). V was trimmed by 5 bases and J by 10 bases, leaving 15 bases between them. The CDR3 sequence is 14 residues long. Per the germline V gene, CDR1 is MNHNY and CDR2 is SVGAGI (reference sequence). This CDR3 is CASSDTGNNSPLHF. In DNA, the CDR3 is TGTGCCAGCAGTGATACAGGGAACAACTCACCCCTCCACTTT.

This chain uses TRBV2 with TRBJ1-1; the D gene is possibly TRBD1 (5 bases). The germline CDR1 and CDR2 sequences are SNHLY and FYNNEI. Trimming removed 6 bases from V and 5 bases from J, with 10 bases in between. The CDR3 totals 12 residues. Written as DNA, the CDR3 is TGTGCCAGCAGCGCCGACAGTACTGAAGCTTTCTTT. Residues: CASSADSTEAFF.

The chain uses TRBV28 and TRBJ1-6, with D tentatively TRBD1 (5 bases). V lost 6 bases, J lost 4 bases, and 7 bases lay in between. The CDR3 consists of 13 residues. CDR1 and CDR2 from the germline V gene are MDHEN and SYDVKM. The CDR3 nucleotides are TGTGCCAGCAGACAGGAGTATAATTCACCCCTCCACTTT. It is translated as CASRQEYNSPLHF.

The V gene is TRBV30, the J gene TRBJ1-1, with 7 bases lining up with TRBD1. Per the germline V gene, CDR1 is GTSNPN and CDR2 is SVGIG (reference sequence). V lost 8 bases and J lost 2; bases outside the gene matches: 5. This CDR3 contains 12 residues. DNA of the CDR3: TGTGCCACGGGACAGAAAAACACTGAAGCTTTCTTT. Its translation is CATGQKNTEAFF.